This T cell receptor (beta chain) came from a study of blood T cell repertoires in COVID-19. Study as a whole: The study drew acute and convalescent COVID-19 samples from the United States, Italy and Spain. Nucleic acid was either cDNA or gDNA, and it came from T cells, B-cell-depleted T cells, or PBMCs.

Per the original data handling: Estimates of nucleated cell counts were drawn from the amplification of reference gene primers. Clones were sequenced by immunoSEQ multiplex PCR, and TCRdb holds only the in-frame ones, with some missing. V and J calls and clone size are given by that table; D and trimming were obtained from the DNA. The sample yields fewer than 400,000 clones, roughly 88% seen once. The CDR3 spans 16 residues. CDR1 and CDR2 (germline): MRHNA, SNTAGT. V trimming: 6 bases; J trimming: 4 bases; junction bases outside the gene matches: 6. Seattle researchers signed up patients amid active infection and tracked them longitudinally.

This TCR was sampled from a woman under 40 with COVID-19, enrolled during active disease. The chain recombines TRBV6-4 with TRBJ2-1, with 13 bases aligning to TRBD2. The sequenced sample was peripheral blood. CDR3 in amino acids: CASSGLAGALYNEQFF. The CDR3 bases are TGTGCCAGCAGCGGACTAGCGGGAGCGTTGTACAATGAGCAGTTCTTC.